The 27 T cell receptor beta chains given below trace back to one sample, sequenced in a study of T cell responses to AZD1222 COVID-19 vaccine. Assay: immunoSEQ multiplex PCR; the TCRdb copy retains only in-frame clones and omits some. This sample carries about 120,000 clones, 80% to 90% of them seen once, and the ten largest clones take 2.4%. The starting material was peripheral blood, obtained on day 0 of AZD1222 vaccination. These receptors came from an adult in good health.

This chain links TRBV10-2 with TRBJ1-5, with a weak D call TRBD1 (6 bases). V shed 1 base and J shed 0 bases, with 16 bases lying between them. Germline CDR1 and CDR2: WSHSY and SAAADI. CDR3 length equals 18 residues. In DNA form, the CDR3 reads TGCGCCAGCAGTGAGTTCGCGGGGGCAACCTATAGCAATCAGCCCCAGCATTTT. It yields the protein CASSEFAGATYSNQPQHF.

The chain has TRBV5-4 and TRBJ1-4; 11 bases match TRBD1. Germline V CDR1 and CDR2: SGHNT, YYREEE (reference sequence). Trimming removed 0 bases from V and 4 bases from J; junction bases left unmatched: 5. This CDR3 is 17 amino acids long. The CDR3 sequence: CASSLGGQGVLNEKLFF. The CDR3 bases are TGTGCCAGCAGCTTGGGGGGACAGGGGGTGCTTAATGAAAAACTGTTTTTT.

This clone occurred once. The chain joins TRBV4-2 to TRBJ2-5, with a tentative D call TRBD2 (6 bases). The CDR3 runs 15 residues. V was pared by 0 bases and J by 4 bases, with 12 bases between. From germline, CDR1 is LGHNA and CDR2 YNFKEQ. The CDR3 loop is CASSQDPRGGETQYF. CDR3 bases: TGTGCCAGCAGCCAAGATCCCCGGGGAGGAGAGACCCAGTACTTC.

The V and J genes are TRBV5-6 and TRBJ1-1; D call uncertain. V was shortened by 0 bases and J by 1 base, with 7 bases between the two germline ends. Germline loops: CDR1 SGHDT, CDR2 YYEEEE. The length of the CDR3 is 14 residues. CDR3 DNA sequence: TGTGCCAGCAGCTTGGGCCGACGGAACACTGAAGCTTTCTTT. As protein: CASSLGRRNTEAFF. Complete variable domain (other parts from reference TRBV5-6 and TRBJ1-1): DAGVTQSPTHLIKTRGQQVTLRCSPKSGHDTVSWYQQALGQGPQFIFQYYEEEERQRGNFPDRFSGHQFPNYSSELNVNALLLGDSALYLCASSLGRRNTEAFFGQGTRLTVV.

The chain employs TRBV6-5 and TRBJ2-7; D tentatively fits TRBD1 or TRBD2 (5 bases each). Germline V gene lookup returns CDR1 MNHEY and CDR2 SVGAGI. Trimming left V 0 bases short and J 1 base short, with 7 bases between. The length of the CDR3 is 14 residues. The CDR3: CASSYSEGSYEQYF. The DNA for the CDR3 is TGTGCCAGCAGTTACTCAGAGGGGTCCTACGAGCAGTACTTC.

The CDR3 region is CASSEVGRGQETQYF. The CDR3, as DNA: TGTGCCAGCAGTGAAGTTGGAAGGGGGCAAGAGACCCAGTACTTC. This chain links TRBV6-1 with TRBJ2-5, with TRBD1 as a possible D gene (6 bases). Germline V lookup: CDR1 MNHNS, CDR2 SASEGT. The CDR3 is 15 amino acids. V lost 1 base and J lost 2, with 11 bases in between.

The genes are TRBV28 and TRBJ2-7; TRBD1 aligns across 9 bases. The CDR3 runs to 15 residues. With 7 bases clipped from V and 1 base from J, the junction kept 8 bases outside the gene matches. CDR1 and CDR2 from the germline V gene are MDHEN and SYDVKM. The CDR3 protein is CASMTGGRLSYEQYF. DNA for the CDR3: TGTGCCAGCATGACAGGGGGTCGTCTATCCTACGAGCAGTACTTC.

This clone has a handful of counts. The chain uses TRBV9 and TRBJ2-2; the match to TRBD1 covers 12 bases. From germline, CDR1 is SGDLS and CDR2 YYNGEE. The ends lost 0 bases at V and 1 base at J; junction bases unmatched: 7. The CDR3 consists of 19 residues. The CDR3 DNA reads TGTGCCAGCAGCGTAGTGGGACGGGACAGGGGGCGGAACACCGGGGAGCTGTTTTTT. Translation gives CASSVVGRDRGRNTGELFF.

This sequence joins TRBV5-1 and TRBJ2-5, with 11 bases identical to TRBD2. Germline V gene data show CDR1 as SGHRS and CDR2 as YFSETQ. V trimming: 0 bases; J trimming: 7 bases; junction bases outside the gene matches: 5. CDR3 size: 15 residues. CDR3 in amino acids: CASSLVAGGPGTQYF. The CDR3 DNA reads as TGCGCCAGCAGCTTGGTAGCGGGAGGGCCGGGGACCCAGTACTTC.

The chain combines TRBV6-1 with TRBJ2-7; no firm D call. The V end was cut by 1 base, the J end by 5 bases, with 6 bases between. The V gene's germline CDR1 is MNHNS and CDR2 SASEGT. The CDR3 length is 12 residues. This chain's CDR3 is CASSEGRNEQYF. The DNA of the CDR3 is TGTGCCAGCAGTGAAGGGCGAAACGAGCAGTACTTC.

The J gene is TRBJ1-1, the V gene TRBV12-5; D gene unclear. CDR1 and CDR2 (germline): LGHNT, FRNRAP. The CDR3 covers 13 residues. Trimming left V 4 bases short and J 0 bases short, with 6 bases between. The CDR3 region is CASGSTVNTEAFF. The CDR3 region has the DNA TGTGCTAGTGGTTCGACTGTGAACACTGAAGCTTTCTTT.

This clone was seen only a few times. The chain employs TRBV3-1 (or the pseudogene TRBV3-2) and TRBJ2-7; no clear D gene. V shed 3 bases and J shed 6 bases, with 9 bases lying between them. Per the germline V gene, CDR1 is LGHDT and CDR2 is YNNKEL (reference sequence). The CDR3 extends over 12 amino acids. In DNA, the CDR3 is TGTGCCAGCAGCCATGCTGCGGCCGAGCAGTACTTC. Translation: CASSHAAAEQYF.

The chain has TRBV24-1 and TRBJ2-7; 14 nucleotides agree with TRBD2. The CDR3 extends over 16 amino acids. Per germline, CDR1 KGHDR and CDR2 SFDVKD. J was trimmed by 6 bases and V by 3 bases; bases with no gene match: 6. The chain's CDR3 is CATSDPGTSGSPEQYF. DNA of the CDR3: TGTGCCACCAGTGATCCCGGGACTAGCGGGAGTCCCGAGCAGTACTTC.

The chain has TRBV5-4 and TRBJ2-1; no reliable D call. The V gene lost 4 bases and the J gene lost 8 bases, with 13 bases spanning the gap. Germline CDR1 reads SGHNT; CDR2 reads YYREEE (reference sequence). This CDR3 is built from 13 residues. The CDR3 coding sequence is TGTGCCAGCAGCCCGGGCCAAGCATATGAGCAGTTCTTC. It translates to CASSPGQAYEQFF.

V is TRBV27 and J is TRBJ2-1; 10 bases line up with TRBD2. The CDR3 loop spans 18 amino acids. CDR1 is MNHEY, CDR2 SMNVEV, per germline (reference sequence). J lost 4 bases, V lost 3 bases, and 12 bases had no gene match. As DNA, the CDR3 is TGTGCCAGCAGTTTCGGGCTAGCGGGAGCGGTGAGGTACAATGAGCAGTTCTTC. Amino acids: CASSFGLAGAVRYNEQFF.

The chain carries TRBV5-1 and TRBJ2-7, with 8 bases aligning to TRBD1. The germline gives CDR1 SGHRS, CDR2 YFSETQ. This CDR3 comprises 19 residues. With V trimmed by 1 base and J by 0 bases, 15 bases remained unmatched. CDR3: CASSLRRGQALISSYEQYF. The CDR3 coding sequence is TGCGCCAGCAGCTTGCGACGGGGACAGGCTCTGATTTCCTCCTACGAGCAGTACTTC.

The CDR3 region is CSVAGVGGDQPQHF. The CDR3 region has the DNA TGCAGCGTCGCGGGAGTTGGTGGTGATCAGCCCCAGCATTTT. The chain links TRBV29-1 to TRBJ1-5, with D uncertain. Germline CDR1 reads SQVTM; CDR2 reads ANQGSEA. This CDR3 spans 14 amino acids. V dropped 6 bases and J dropped 5 bases, with 17 bases sitting between them. The whole variable domain, remainder taken from reference TRBV29-1 and TRBJ1-5, is SAVISQKPSRDICQRGTSLTIQCQVDSQVTMMFWYRQQPGQSLTLIATANQGSEATYESGFVIDKFPISRPNLTFSTLTVSNMSPEDSSIYLCSVAGVGGDQPQHFGDGTRLSIL.

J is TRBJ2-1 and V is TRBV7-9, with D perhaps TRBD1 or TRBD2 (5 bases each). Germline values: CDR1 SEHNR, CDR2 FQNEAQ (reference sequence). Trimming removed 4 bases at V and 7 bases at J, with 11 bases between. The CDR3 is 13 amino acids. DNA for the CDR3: TGTGCCAGCAGCTGGGACCACAAGAATGAGCAGTTCTTC. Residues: CASSWDHKNEQFF.

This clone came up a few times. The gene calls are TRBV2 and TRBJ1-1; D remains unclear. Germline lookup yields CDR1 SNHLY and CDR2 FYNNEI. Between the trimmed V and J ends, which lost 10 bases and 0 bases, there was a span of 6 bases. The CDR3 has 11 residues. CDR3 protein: CATHVNTEAFF. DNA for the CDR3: TGTGCCACCCACGTGAACACTGAAGCTTTCTTT. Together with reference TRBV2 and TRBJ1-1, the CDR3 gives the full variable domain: EPEVTQTPSHQVTQMGQEVILRCVPISNHLYFYWYRQILGQKVEFLVSFYNNEISEKSEIFDDQFSVERPDGSNFTLKIRSTKLEDSAMYFCATHVNTEAFFGQGTRLTVV.

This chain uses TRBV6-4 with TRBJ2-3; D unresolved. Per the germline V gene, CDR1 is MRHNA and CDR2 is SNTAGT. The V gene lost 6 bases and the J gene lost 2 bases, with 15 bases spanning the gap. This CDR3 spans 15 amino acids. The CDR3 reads CASSLDPVSTDTQYF. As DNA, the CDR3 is TGTGCCAGCAGCCTGGACCCCGTTTCCACAGATACGCAGTATTTT.

The DNA for the CDR3 is TGTGCCAGCAGCCCCGGACTTCCCCCGGGCAATGAGCAGTTCTTC. Protein sequence: CASSPGLPPGNEQFF. This rearrangement joins TRBV9 to TRBJ2-1; a weak D match, TRBD2 (5 bases). CDR3 length equals 15 residues. The ends were cut back, 4 bases at V and 6 bases at J, with 17 bases in the middle. Germline values: CDR1 SGDLS, CDR2 YYNGEE. The full variable domain, in which reference TRBV9 and TRBJ2-1 provide the parts outside the CDR3, is DSGVTQTPKHLITATGQRVTLRCSPRSGDLSVYWYQQSLDQGLQFLIQYYNGEERAKGNILERFSAQQFPDLHSELNLSSLELGDSALYFCASSPGLPPGNEQFFGPGTRLTVL.

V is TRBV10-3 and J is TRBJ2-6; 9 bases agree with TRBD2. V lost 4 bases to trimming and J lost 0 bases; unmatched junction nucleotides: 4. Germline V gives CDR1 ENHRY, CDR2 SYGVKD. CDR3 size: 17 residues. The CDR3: CAISGLAGHSGANVLTF. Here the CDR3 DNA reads TGTGCCATCAGTGGGCTAGCGGGGCACTCTGGGGCCAACGTCCTGACTTTC.

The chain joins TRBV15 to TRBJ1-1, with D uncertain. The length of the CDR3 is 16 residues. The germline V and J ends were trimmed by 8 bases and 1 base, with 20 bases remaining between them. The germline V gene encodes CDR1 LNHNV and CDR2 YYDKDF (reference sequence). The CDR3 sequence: CATRSSFGNPNTEAFF. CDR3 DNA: TGTGCCACCCGGAGTAGTTTCGGCAACCCGAACACTGAAGCTTTCTTT.

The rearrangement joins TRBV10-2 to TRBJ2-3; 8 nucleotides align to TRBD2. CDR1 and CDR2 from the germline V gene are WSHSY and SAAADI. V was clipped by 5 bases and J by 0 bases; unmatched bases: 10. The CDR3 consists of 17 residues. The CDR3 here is CASSLGLTSGSTDTQYF. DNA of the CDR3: TGCGCCAGCAGTCTTGGACTTACTAGCGGAAGCACAGATACGCAGTATTTT.

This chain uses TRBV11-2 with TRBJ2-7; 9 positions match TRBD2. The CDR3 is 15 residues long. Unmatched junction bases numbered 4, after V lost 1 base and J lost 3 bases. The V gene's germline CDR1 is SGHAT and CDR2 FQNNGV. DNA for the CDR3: TGTGCCAGCAGCTTAGCCCCTAGCGGGAACTACGAGCAGTACTTC. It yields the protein CASSLAPSGNYEQYF.

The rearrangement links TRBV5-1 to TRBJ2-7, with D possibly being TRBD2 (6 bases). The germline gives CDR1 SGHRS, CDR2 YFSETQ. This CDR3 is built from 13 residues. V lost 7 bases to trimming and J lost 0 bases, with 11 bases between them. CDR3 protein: CASSAGGSYEQYF. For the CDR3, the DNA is TGCGCCAGCTCGGCCGGGGGCTCCTACGAGCAGTACTTC.

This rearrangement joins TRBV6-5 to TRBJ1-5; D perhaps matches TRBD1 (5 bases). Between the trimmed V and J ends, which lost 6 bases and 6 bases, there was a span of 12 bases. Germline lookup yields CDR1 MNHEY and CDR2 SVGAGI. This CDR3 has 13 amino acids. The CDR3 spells CASSGGVSQPQHF. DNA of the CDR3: TGTGCCAGCAGCGGAGGGGTTAGTCAGCCCCAGCATTTT.